The sequence of this TCR beta chain was determined in a study of blood T cell repertoires in COVID-19. Study summary: In each case, the material was cDNA or gDNA derived from T cells, B-cell-depleted T cells, or PBMCs.

CDR1 MGHRA and CDR2 YSYEKL come from the germline V gene. Trimming stripped 4 bases from V and 0 bases from J, with 17 bases between. The CDR3 is 17 amino acids. Participants had their cohort set by participant-reported clinical history. The data were produced by immunoSEQ multiplex PCR, yet TCRdb's version contains in-frame clones alone and is incomplete. The sample lists over 350,000 clones, around nine tenths occurring once. The sequence was obtained from a woman aged 45-59 years who had recovered from COVID-19. This sequence joins TRBV4-1 and TRBJ2-3, with a weak D call TRBD1 (5 bases). Sequenced sample: PBMCs or T cells enriched from blood (not recorded which). As DNA, the CDR3 is TGCGCCAGCAGCCCACGGAAGGACACCCCTAGCACAGATACGCAGTATTTT. Encoded protein: CASSPRKDTPSTDTQYF.